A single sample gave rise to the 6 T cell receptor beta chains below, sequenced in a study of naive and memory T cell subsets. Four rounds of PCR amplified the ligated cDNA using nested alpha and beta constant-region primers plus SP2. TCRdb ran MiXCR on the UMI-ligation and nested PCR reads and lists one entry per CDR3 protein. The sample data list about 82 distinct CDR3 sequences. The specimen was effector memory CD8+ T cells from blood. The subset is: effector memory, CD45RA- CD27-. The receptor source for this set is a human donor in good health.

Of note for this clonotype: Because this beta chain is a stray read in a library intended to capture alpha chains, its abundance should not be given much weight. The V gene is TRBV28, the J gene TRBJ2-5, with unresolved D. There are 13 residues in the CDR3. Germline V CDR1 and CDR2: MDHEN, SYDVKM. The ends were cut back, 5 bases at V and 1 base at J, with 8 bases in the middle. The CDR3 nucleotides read TGTGCCAGCAGTCTCGGGTTCCAAGAGACCCAGTACTTC. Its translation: CASSLGFQETQYF.

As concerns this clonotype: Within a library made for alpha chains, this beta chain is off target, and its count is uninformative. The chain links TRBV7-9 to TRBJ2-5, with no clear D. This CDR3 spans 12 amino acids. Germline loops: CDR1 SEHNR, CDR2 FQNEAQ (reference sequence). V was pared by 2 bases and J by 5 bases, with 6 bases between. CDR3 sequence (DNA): TGTGCCAGCAGCTTACGGCAGGAGACCCAGTACTTC. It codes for CASSLRQETQYF.

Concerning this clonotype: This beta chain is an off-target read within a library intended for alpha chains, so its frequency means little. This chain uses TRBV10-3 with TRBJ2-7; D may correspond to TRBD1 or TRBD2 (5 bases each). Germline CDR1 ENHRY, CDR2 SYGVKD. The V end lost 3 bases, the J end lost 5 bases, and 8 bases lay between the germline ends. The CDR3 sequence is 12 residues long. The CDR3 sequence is CAISDGTDEQYF. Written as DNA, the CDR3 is TGTGCCATCAGTGATGGGACCGACGAGCAGTACTTC.

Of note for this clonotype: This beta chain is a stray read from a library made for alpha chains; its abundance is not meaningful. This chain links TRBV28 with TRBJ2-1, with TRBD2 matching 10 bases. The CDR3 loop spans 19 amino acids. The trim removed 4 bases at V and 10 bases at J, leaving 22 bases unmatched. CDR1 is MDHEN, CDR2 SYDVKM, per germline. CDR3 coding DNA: TGTGCCAGCAGTTCAGGGAGCGTGATTAGCGGGAGGTATCTTGACGAGCAGTTCTTC. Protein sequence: CASSSGSVISGRYLDEQFF. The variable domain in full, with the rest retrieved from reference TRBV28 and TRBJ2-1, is DVKVTQSSRYLVKRTGEKVFLECVQDMDHENMFWYRQDPGLGLRLIYFSYDVKMKEKGDIPEGYSVSREKKERFSLILESASTNQTSMYLCASSSGSVISGRYLDEQFFGPGTRLTVL.

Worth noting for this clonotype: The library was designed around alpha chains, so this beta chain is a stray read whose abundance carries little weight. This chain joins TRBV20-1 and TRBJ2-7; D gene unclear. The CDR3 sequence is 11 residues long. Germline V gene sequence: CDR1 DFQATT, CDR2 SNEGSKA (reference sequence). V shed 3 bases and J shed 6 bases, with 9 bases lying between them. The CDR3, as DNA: TGCAGTGCTAGTCGCGAGCTCGAGCAGTACTTC. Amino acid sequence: CSASRELEQYF.

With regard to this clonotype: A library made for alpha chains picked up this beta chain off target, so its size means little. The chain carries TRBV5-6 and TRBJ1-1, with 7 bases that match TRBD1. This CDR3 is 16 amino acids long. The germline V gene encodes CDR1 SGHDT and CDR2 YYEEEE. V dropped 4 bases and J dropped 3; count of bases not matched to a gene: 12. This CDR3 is CASSAGGRGRDTEAFF. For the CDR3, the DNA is TGTGCCAGCAGCGCAGGGGGGAGGGGCAGGGACACTGAAGCTTTCTTT.